Sequencing of this T cell receptor beta chain was carried out in a study of radiotherapy plus CTLA-4 blockade in lung cancer. TCRdb's table, derived via immunoSEQ multiplex PCR, lists solely in-frame clones and lacks some. The sample carries around 40,000 clones, approximately 68% recorded once. The CDR3 loop spans 13 amino acids. The V end lost 4 bases, the J end lost 11 bases, and 17 bases lay between the germline ends. Per the germline V gene, CDR1 is SSHAT and CDR2 is FNYEAQ (reference sequence). Patients had chemo-refractory metastatic non-small-cell lung cancer and received focal radiation plus CTLA-4 blockade that used ipilimumab.

The sequenced sample was peripheral blood, obtained from a patient treated with radiotherapy plus ipilimumab. This clonotype was sampled from a human donor with non-small cell lung cancer who had stable disease on radiotherapy plus ipilimumab. This rearrangement joins TRBV7-7 to TRBJ1-1, with D perhaps matching TRBD1 (5 bases). CDR3: CASSYQPGGDAFF. Written as DNA, the CDR3 is TGTGCCAGCAGCTACCAACCGGGGGGGGACGCTTTCTTT. The entire variable domain, with the rest obtained from reference TRBV7-7 and TRBJ1-1, is as follows: GAGVSQSPRYKVTKRGQDVTLRCDPISSHATLYWYQQALGQGPEFLTYFNYEAQPDKSGLPSDRFSAERPEGSISTLTIQRTEQRDSAMYRCASSYQPGGDAFFGQGTRLTVV.